This TCR beta chain was obtained from a study of T cell responses to AZD1222 COVID-19 vaccine. Study-wide background: Pooled in the analysis were second doses at about 4 or about 12 weeks. Study findings and constraints: Most donors were white British and more were female, and clonal diversity was possibly underestimated. Of spike-specific TCRs, nearly half reportedly target regions left unmutated in variants. Spike was spanned by vaccine-associated CD4 TCRs, with dominance at 160-218 and 743-854.

Profiled with immunoSEQ multiplex PCR; TCRdb holds only in-frame clones, not every one. The sample records some 150,000 clones, about 93% being singletons. For this clone: Its specificity is not known.

Germline assignment: CDR1 SEHNR and CDR2 FQNEAQ (reference sequence). This CDR3 contains 15 residues. V lost 1 base, J lost 8 bases, and 10 bases stayed unmatched. This receptor was taken from an adult in good health. The chain couples TRBV7-9 to TRBJ1-2; TRBD1 matches 7 bases. The material sequenced was peripheral blood, taken on day 0 of AZD1222 vaccination. CDR3 region: CASSLGTGPGGGYTF. The CDR3, as DNA: TGTGCCAGCAGCTTAGGGACAGGCCCTGGAGGAGGCTACACCTTC.